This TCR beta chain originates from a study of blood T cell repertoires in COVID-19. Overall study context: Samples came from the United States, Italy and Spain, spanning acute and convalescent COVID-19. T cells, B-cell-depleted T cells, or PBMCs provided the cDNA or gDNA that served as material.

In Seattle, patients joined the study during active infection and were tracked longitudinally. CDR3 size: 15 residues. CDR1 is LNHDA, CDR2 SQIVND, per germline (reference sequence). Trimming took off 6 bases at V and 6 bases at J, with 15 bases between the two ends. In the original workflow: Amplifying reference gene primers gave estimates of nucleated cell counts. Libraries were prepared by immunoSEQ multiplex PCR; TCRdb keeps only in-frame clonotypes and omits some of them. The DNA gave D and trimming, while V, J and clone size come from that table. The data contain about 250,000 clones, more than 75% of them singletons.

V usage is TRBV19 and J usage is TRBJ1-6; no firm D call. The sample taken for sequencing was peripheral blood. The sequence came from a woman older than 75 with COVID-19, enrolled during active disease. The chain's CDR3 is CASSWEGNSNSPLHF. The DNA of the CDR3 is TGTGCCAGTAGCTGGGAGGGCAACAGTAATTCACCCCTCCACTTT.